The 2 T cell receptor beta chains reported below all come from one sample, sequenced in a study of OX40 agonist ivuxolimab in advanced cancers. Library construction relied on the immunoSEQ multiplex PCR assay. Held by TCRdb, this immuneACCESS table contains in-frame sequences only and omits some clones. Under half of the omission traces to an unresolved V gene where checked; the cause of the rest is unknown. For this sample the table gives approximately 90,000 clones, of which roughly 84% were detected only once. The ten largest clones capture less than 5% of the sample. The sequencing here drew on CD4+ or CD8+ T cells sorted from blood, taken in a trial of the OX40 agonist ivuxolimab. These receptors were obtained from an adult with an advanced solid tumor such as melanoma, head and neck, liver or kidney cancer.

The rearrangement joins TRBV11-2 to TRBJ1-1, with unresolved D. Germline V CDR1 and CDR2: SGHAT, FQNNGV. Trimming cost V 1 base and J 3 bases, with 12 bases left between them. The CDR3 has 15 residues. CDR3 loop: CASSLVGVADTEAFF. DNA of the CDR3: TGTGCCAGCAGCTTAGTAGGAGTCGCGGACACTGAAGCTTTCTTT.

The chain carries TRBV15 and TRBJ2-3; D unclear. Trimming took off 0 bases at V and 4 bases at J, with 11 bases between the two ends. CDR3 length: 15 amino acids. Germline V CDR1 and CDR2: LNHNV, YYDKDF (reference sequence). The CDR3, as DNA: TGTGCCACCAGCAGAGATCTCCCATCTGCAGATACGCAGTATTTT. The encoded protein is CATSRDLPSADTQYF.